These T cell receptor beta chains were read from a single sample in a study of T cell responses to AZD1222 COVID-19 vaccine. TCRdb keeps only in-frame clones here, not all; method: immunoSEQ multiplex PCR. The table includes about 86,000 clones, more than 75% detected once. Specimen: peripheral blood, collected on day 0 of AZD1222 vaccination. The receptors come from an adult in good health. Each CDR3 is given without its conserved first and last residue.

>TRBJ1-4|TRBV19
ASSYLREGTTNEKLF
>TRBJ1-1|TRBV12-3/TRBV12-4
ASSFTGAEAF
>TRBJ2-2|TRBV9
ASSSQGNTGELF
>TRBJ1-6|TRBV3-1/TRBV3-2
ASSQPSTGSSPLH
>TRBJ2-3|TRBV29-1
SVDRGITDTQY
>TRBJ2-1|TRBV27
ASSLSPPWSSYNEQF
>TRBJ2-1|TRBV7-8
ASSEHQIAGGYNEQF
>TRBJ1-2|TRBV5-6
ASTLQGVYGYT
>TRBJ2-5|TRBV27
ASSLGVLAGGIGQETQY
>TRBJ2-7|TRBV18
ASSPRGRGDYEQY
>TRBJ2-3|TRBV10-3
AISVNRAGTDTQY
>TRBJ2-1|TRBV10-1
ASSKQGSDEQF
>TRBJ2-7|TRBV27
ATQRRTGTSTHEQY
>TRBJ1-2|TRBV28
ASRPTDRENYGYT
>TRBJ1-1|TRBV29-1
SVAKGQDTEAF
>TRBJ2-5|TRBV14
ASSQAGTQY
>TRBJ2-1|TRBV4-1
ASSQYLADYNEQF
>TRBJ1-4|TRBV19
ASTPGPRDGGHEKLF
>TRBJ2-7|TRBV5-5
ASSLGQGSYEQY
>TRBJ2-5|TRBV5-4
ASSISSGRAGETQY
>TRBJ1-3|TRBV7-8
ASSYQVGNTIY
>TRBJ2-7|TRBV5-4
ASSLRGTGINEQY
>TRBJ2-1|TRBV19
ASRLAGGGNEQF
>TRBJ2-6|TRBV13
ASSLRDENSGANVLT
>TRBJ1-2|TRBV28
ASSLPPGHYGYT
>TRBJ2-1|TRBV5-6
ASSFLAGEHYNEQF
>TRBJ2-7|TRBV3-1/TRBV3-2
ASSTRDSSYEQY
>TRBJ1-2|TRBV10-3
AISQQTGGNGYT
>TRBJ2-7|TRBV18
ASSPSGFLSYEQY
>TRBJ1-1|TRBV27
ASSLRGEAF
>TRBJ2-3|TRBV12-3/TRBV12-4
ASSLVTDTQY
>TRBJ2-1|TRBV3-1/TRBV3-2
ASSQLAVSYNEQF
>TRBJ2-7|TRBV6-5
ASRTGYYEQY
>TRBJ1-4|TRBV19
ASSVPEGVAEKLF
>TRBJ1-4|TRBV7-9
ASSLGGGAYEKLF
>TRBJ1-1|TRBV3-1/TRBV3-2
ASSHSNGNTEAF
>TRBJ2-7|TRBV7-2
ASSIQRRNEQY
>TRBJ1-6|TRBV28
ASSSSSSPGPHYNSPLH
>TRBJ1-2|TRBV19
ASSWDTSYGYT
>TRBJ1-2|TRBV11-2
ASSGSNYGYT
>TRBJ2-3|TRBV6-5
ASLSGSLTDTQY
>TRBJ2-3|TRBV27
ASSLAGGPYTQY
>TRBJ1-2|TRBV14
ASSQSRLGGYYGYT
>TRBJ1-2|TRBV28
ASSGPRGYT
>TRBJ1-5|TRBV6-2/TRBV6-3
ASSLRFRGNQPQH
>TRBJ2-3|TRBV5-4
ASSLSSGASTDTQY
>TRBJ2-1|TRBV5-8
ASSPRVGPLNEQF
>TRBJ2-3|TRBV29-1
SVAPSTDTQY
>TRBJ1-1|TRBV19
ASSIRQGGEAF
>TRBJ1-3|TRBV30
AWKGQAGNTIY
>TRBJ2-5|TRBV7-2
ASKRGEETQY
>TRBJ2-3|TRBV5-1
ASSLSGSSSTDTQY
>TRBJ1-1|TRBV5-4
ASTSAGTGGTEAF
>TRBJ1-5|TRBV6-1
ASSETGSDYEPQH
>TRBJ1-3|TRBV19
ASREGDRSGNTIY
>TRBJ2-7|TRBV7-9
ASSLSGTRPEQY